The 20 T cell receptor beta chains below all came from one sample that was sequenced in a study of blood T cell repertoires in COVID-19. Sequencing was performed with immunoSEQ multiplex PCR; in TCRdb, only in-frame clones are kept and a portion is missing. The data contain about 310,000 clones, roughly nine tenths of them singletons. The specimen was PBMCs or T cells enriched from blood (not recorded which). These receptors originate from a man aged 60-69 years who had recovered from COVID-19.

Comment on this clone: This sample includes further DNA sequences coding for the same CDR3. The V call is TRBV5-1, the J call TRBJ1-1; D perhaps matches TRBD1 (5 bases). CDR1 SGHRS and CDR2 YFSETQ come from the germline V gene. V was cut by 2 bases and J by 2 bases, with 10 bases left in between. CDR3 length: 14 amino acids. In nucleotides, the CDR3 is TGCGCCAGCAGCTTCCGGCAGGGAAACACTGAAGCTTTCTTT. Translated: CASSFRQGNTEAFF. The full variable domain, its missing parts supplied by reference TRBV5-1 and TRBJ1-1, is KAGVTQTPRYLIKTRGQQVTLSCSPISGHRSVSWYQQTPGQGLQFLFEYFSETQRNKGNFPGRFSGRQFSNSRSEMNVSTLELGDSALYLCASSFRQGNTEAFFGQGTRLTVV.

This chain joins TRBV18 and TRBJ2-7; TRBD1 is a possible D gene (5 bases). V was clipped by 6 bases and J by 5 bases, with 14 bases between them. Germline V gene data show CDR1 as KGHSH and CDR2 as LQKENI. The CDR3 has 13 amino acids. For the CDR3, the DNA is TGTGCCAGCTCCCCCAGACAGACTGACGAGCAGTACTTC. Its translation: CASSPRQTDEQYF.

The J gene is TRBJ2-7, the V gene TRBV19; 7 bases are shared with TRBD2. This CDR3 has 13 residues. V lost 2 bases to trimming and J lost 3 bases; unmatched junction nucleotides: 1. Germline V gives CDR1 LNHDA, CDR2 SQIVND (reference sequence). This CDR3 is CASSISSGYEQYF. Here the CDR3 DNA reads TGTGCCAGTAGTATATCTAGCGGCTACGAGCAGTACTTC. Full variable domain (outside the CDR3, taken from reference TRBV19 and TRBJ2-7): DGGITQSPKYLFRKEGQNVTLSCEQNLNHDAMYWYRQDPGQGLRLIYYSQIVNDFQKGDIAEGYSVSREKKESFPLTVTSAQKNPTAFYLCASSISSGYEQYFGPGTRLTVT.

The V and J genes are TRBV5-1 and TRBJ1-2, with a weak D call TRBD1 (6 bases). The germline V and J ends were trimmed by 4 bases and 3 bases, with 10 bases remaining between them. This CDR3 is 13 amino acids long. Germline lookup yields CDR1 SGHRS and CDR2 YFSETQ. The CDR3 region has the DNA TGCGCCAGCAGCGCAACAGGGTACTATGGCTACACCTTC. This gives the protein CASSATGYYGYTF. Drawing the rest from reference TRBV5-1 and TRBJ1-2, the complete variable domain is KAGVTQTPRYLIKTRGQQVTLSCSPISGHRSVSWYQQTPGQGLQFLFEYFSETQRNKGNFPGRFSGRQFSNSRSEMNVSTLELGDSALYLCASSATGYYGYTFGSGTRLTVV.

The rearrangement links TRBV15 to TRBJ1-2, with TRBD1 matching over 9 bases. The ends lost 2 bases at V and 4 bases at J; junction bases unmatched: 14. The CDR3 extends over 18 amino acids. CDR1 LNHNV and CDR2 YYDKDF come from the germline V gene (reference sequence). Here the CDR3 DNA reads TGTGCCACCAGCAGACCCGGGACAGGGATTAAGAGTGGCTATGGCTACACCTTC. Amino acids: CATSRPGTGIKSGYGYTF.

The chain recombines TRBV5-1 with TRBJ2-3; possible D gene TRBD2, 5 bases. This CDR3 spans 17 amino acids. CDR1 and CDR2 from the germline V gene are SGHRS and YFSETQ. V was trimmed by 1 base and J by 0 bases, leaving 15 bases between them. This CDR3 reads CASSLYVGDPSTDTQYF. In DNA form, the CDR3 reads TGCGCCAGCAGCTTGTATGTGGGAGACCCCAGCACAGATACGCAGTATTTT.

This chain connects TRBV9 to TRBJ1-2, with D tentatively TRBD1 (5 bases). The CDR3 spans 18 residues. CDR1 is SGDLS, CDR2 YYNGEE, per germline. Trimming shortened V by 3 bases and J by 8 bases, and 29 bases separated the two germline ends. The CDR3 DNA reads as TGTGCCAGCAGCGGTCCGAGGGACTCAGCTCCCGCTGTTGGAGGCTACACCTTC. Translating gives CASSGPRDSAPAVGGYTF.

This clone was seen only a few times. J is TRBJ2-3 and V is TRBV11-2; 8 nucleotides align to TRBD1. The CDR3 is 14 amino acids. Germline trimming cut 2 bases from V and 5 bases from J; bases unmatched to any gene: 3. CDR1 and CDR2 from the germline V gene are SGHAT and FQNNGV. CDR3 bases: TGTGCCAGCAGCTTACAGGGGGCGGGAGATACGCAGTATTTT. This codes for CASSLQGAGDTQYF.

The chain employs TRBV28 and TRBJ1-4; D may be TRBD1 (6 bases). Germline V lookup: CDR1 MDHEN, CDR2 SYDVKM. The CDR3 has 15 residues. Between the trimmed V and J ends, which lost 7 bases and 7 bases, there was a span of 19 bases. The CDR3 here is CASTDSGARGEKLFF. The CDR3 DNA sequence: TGTGCCAGCACCGACTCAGGGGCAAGAGGTGAAAAACTGTTTTTT.

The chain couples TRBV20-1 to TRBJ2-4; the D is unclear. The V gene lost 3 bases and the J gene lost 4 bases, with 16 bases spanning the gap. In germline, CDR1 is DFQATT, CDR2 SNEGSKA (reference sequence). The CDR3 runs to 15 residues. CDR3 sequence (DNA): TGCAGTGCTAGTGGGCAGGATAAACGTAAAAACATTCAGTACTTC. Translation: CSASGQDKRKNIQYF.

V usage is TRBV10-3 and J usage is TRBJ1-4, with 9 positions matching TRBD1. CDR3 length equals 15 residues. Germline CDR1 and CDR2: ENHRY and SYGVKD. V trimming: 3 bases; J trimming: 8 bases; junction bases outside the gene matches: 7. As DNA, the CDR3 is TGTGCCATCAGTGATATCGGGACAGGGAGGGAAAAACTGTTTTTT. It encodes CAISDIGTGREKLFF.

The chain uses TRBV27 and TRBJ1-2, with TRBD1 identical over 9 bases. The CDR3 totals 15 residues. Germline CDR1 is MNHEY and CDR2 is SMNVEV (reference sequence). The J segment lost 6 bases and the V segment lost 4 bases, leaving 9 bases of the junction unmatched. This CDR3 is CASSWGQGYSDGYTF. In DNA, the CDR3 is TGTGCCAGCAGTTGGGGACAGGGTTATTCGGATGGCTACACCTTC.

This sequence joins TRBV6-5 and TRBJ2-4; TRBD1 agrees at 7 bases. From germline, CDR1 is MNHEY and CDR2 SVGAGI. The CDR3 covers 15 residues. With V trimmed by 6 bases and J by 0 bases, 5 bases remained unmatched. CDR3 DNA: TGTGCCAGCAGCCGCCGGGACAGAGCCAAAAACATTCAGTACTTC. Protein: CASSRRDRAKNIQYF.

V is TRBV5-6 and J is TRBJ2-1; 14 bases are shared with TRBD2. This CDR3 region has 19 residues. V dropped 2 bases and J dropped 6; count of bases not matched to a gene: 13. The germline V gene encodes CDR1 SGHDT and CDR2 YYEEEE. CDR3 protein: CASSFHFPGLAGGSNEQFF. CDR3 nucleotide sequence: TGTGCCAGCAGCTTTCACTTCCCCGGACTAGCGGGAGGTAGCAATGAGCAGTTCTTC.

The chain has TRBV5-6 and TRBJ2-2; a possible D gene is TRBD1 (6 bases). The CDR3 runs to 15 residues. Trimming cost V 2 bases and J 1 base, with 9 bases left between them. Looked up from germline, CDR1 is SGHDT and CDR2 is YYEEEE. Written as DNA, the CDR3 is TGTGCCAGCAGCTTACCGGGACAGAACACCGGGGAGCTGTTTTTT. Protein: CASSLPGQNTGELFF.

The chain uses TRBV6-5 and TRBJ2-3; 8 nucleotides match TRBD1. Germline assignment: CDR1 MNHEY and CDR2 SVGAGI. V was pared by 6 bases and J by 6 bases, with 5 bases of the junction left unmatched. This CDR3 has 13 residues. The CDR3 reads CASSRTGTDTQYF. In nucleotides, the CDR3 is TGTGCCAGCAGCCGGACAGGGACCGATACGCAGTATTTT.

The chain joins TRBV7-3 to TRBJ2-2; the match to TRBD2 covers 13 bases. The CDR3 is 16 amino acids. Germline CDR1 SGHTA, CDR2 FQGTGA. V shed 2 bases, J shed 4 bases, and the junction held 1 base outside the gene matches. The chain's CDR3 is CASSLRLAGGTGELFF. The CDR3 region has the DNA TGTGCCAGCAGCTTACGACTAGCGGGAGGCACCGGGGAGCTGTTTTTT. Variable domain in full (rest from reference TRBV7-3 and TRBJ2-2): GAGVSQTPSNKVTEKGKYVELRCDPISGHTALYWYRQSLGQGPEFLIYFQGTGAADDSGLPNDRFFAVRPEGSVSTLKIQRTERGDSAVYLCASSLRLAGGTGELFFGEGSRLTVL.

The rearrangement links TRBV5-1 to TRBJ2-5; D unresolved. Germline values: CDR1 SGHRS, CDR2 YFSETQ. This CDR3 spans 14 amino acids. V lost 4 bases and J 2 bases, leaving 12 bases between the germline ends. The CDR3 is CASSVSAPQETQYF. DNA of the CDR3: TGCGCCAGCAGCGTGAGCGCTCCTCAAGAGACCCAGTACTTC.

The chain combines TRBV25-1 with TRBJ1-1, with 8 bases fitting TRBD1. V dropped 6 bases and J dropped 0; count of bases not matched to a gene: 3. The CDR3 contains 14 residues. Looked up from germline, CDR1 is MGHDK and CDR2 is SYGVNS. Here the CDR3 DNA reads TGTGCCAGCAGCGACAGGGGAATGAACACTGAAGCTTTCTTT. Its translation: CASSDRGMNTEAFF.

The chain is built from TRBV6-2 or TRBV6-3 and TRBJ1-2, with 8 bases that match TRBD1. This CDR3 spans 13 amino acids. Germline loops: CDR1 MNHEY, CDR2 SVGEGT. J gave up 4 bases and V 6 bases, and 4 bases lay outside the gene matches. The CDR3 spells CASSNTGGYGYTF. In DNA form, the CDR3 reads TGTGCCAGCAGCAACACAGGGGGCTATGGCTACACCTTC.